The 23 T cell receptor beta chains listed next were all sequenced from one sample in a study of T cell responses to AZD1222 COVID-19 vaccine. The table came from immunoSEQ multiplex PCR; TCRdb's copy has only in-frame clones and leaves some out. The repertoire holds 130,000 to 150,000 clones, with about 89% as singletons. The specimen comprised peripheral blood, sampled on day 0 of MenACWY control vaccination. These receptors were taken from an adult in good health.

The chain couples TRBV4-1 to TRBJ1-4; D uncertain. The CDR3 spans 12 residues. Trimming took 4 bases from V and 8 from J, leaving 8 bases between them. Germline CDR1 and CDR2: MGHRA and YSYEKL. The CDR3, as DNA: TGCGCCAGCAGCCTCCCGCGGGAAAAACTGTTTTTT. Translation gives CASSLPREKLFF.

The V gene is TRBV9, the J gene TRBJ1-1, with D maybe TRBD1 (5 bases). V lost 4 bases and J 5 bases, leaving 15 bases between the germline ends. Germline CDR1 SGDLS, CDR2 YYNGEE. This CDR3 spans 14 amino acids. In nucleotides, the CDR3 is TGTGCCAGCAGCTTATGGGGGACGACGACTGAAGCTTTCTTT. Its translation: CASSLWGTTTEAFF.

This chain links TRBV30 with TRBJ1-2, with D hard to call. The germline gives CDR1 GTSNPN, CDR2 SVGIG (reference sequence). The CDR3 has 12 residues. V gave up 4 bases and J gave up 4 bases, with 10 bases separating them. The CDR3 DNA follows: TGTGCCTGGACCCAGATCGGCTATGGCTACACCTTC. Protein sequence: CAWTQIGYGYTF.

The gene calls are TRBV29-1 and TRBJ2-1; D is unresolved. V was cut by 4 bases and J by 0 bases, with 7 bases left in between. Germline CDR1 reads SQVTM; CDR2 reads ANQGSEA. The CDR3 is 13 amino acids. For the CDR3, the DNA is TGCAGCGTTGTTCTAAGCTCCTACAATGAGCAGTTCTTC. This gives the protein CSVVLSSYNEQFF.

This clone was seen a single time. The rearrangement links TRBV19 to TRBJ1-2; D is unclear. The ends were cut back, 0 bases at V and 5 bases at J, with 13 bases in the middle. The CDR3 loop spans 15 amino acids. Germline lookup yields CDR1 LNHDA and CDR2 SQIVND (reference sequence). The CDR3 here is CASSIDLSSRYGYTF. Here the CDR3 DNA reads TGTGCCAGTAGTATAGATCTAAGTTCCAGATATGGCTACACCTTC.

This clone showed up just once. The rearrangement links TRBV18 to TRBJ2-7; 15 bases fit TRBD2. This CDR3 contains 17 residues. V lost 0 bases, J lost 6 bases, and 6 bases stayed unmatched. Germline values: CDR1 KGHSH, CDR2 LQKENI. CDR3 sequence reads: CASSPPGLAGGPSEQYF. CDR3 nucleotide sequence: TGTGCCAGCTCACCACCCGGACTAGCGGGAGGGCCGTCCGAGCAGTACTTC. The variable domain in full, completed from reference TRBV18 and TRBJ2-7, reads NAGVMQNPRHLVRRRGQEARLRCSPMKGHSHVYWYRQLPEEGLKFMVYLQKENIIDESGMPKERFSAEFPKEGPSILRIQQVVRGDSAAYFCASSPPGLAGGPSEQYFGPGTRLTVT.

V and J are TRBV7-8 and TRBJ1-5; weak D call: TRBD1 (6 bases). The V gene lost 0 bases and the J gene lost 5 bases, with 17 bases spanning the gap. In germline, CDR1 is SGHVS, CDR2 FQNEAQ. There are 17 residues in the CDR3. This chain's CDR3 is CASSLAIYRERDQPQHF. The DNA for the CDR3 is TGTGCCAGCAGCTTAGCGATTTACAGGGAAAGGGATCAGCCCCAGCATTTT.

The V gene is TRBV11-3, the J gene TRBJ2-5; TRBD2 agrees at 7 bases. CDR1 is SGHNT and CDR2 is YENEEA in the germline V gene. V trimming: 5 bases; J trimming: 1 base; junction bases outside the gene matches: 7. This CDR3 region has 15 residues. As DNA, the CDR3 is TGTGCCAGCAGCATCATAGCGGGCCCCCAAGAGACCCAGTACTTC. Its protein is CASSIIAGPQETQYF.

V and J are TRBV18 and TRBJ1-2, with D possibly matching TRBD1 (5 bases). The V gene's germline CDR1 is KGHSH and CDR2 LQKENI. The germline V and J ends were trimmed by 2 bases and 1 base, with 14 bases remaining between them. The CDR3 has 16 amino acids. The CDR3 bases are TGTGCCAGCTCACCAGGGGCCCAGGGAAGTAACTATGGCTACACCTTC. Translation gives CASSPGAQGSNYGYTF.

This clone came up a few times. This chain's CDR3 is CASSDGRGAGTDTQYF. The CDR3 bases are TGTGCCAGCAGCGACGGGAGGGGAGCAGGCACAGATACGCAGTATTTT. The chain carries TRBV6-4 and TRBJ2-3, with TRBD2 matching 8 bases. Germline V lookup: CDR1 MRHNA, CDR2 SNTAGT. V lost 6 bases to trimming and J lost 1 base; unmatched junction nucleotides: 9. The CDR3 is 16 amino acids.

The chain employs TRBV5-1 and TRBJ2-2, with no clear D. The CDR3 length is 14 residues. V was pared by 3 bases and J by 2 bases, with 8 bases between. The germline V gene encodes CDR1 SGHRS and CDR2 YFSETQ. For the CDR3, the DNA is TGCGCCAGCAGCTATGACGGTAACACCGGGGAGCTGTTTTTT. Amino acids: CASSYDGNTGELFF.

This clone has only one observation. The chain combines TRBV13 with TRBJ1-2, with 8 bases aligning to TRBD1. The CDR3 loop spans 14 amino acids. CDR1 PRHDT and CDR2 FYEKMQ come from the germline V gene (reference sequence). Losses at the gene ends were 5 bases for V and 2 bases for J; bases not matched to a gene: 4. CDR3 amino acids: CASSLRQGNYGYTF. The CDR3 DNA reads TGTGCCAGCAGCCTACGACAGGGGAACTATGGCTACACCTTC.

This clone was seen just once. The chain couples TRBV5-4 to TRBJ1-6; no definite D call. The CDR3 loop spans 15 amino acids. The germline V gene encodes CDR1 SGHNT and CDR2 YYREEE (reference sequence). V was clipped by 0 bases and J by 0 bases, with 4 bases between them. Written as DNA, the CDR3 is TGTGCCAGCAGCTTGGAGGGCTCCTATAATTCACCCCTCCACTTT. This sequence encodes CASSLEGSYNSPLHF.

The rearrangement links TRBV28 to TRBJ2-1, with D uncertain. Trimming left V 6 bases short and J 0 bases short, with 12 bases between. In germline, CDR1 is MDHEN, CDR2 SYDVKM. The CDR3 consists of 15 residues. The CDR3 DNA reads TGTGCCAGCAGGCTCTCCTCAAGCTCCTACAATGAGCAGTTCTTC. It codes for CASRLSSSSYNEQFF.

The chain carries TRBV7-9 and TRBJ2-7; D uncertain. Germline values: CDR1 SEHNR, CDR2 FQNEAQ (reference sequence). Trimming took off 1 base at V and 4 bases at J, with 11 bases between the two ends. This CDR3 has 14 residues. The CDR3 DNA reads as TGTGCCAGCAGCTTAGACCCCGTCAGTTACGAGCAGTACTTC. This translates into CASSLDPVSYEQYF.

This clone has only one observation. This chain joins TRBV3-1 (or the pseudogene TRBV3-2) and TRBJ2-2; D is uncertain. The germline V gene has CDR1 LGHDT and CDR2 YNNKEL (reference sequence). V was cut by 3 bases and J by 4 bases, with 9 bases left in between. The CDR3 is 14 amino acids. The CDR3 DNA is TGTGCCAGCAGCCAGAGGACCTCCACCGGGGAGCTGTTTTTT. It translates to CASSQRTSTGELFF.

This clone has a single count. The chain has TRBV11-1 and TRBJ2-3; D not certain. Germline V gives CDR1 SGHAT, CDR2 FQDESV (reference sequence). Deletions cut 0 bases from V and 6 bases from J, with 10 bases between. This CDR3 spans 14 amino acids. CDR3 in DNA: TGTGCCAGCAGCTTAGCCCACTACGGGGATACGCAGTATTTT. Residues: CASSLAHYGDTQYF.

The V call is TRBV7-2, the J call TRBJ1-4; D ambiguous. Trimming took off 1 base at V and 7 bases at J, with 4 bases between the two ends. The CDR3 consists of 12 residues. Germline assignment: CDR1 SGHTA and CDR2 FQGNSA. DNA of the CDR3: TGTGCCAGCAGCTTAGGGGTTGAAAAACTGTTTTTT. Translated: CASSLGVEKLFF.

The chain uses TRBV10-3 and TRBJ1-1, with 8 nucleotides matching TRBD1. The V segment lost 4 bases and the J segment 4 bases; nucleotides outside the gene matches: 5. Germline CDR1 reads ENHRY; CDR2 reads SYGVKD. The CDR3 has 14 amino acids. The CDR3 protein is CAISVQGQGTEAFF. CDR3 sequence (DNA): TGTGCCATCAGTGTACAAGGACAGGGCACTGAAGCTTTCTTT.

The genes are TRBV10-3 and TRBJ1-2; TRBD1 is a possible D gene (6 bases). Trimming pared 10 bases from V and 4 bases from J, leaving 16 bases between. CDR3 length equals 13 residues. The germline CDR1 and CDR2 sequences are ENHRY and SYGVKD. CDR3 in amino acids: CASNSGGGYGYTF. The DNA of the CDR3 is TGTGCCAGCAATTCCGGGGGCGGCTATGGCTACACCTTC.

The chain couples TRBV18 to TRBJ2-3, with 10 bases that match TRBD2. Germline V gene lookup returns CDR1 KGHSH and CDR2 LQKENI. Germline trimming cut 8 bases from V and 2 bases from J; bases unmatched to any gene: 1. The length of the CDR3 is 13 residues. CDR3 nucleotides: TGTGCCAGCACTAGCGGGACCACAGATACGCAGTATTTT. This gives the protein CASTSGTTDTQYF.

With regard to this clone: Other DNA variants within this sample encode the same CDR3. The CDR3 spells CASSLANEQFF. The DNA of the CDR3 is TGTGCCAGCAGTTTAGCAAATGAGCAGTTCTTC. The chain joins TRBV12-3 or TRBV12-4 to TRBJ2-1; no definite D call. V lost 0 bases and J 7 bases, leaving 1 base between the germline ends. The CDR3 length is 11 residues.

Written as DNA, the CDR3 is TGTGCCAGCAGCCAGGGACAGGGGTTCACTGAAGCTTTCTTT. Its translation is CASSQGQGFTEAFF. The V call is TRBV3-1 (or the pseudogene TRBV3-2), the J call TRBJ1-1, with TRBD1 identical over 10 bases. Germline lookup yields CDR1 LGHDT and CDR2 YNNKEL (reference sequence). The J segment lost 4 bases and the V segment lost 3 bases, leaving 2 bases of the junction unmatched. This CDR3 region has 14 residues.